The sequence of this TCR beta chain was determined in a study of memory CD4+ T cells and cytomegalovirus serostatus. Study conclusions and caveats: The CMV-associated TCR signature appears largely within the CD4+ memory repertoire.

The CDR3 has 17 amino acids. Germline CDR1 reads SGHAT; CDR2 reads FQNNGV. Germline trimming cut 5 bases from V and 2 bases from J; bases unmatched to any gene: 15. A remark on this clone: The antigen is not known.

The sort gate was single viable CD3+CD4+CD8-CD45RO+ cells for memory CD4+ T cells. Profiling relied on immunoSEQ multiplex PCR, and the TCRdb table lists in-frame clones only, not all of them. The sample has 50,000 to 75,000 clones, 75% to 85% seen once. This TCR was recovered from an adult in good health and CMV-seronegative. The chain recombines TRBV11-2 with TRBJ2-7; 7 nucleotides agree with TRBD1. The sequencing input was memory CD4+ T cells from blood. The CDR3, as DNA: TGTGCCAGCAGCCCACTTAACAGGGGACGGAGACCCTACGAGCAGTACTTC. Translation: CASSPLNRGRRPYEQYF.